Presented here are 8 T cell receptor beta chains from one specimen sequenced in a study of T-cell memory formation after mild COVID-19. One entry per CDR3 protein, called by TCRdb with MiXCR from the 5' RACE reads. The sample yields under 350,000 distinct CDR3 sequences, 15% to 20% seen once. The specimen was PBMCs or a T cell subset sorted from them (not recorded which). These receptors all come from a young man who had mild COVID-19 (a few samples of this study predate the infection). Cell type and time point are not known.

This clonotype occurred many times. The chain recombines TRBV7-2 with TRBJ1-5, with 8 bases that match TRBD1. The length of the CDR3 is 14 residues. V dropped 4 bases and J dropped 2; count of bases not matched to a gene: 1. CDR1 is SGHTA, CDR2 FQGNSA, per germline. This CDR3 reads CASSSDRGNQPQHF. The CDR3 DNA reads TGTGCCAGCAGCTCGGACAGGGGCAATCAGCCCCAGCATTTT.

In this sample, this clonotype turned up a few times. The chain employs TRBV11-3 and TRBJ2-3, with a possible D match to TRBD1 (6 bases). The CDR3 contains 16 residues. Per germline, CDR1 SGHNT and CDR2 YENEEA. Trimming stripped 1 base from V and 0 bases from J, with 11 bases between. The chain's CDR3 is CASSLAATGSTDTQYF. The CDR3 DNA follows: TGTGCCAGCAGCTTAGCCGCCACAGGGAGCACAGATACGCAGTATTTT. Full variable domain (missing parts from reference TRBV11-3 and TRBJ2-3): EAGVVQSPRYKIIEKKQPVAFWCNPISGHNTLYWYLQNLGQGPELLIRYENEEAVDDSQLPKDRFSAERLKGVDSTLKIQPAELGDSAVYLCASSLAATGSTDTQYFGPGTRLTVL.

The chain combines TRBV7-7 with TRBJ2-2; 7 nucleotides line up with TRBD1. This CDR3 is 15 amino acids long. V lost 5 bases to trimming and J lost 3 bases; unmatched junction nucleotides: 6. Per germline, CDR1 SSHAT and CDR2 FNYEAQ (reference sequence). This CDR3 is CASSPDRVYTGELFF. CDR3 in DNA: TGTGCCAGCAGCCCCGACAGGGTGTACACCGGGGAGCTGTTTTTT.

This chain joins TRBV12-3 or TRBV12-4 and TRBJ2-1; possibly TRBD2 for D (6 bases). The CDR3 runs to 15 residues. The V and J ends lost 3 bases and 15 bases respectively, with 24 bases between them. CDR3 in amino acids: CASSFPGREGQRGFF. In nucleotides, the CDR3 is TGTGCCAGCAGTTTCCCCGGGAGAGAGGGTCAGAGGGGGTTCTTC.

This clonotype was detected ten times or more. The chain links TRBV11-2 to TRBJ1-1, with 7 nucleotides matching TRBD1. The junction had 6 bases not matched to a gene; V was cut back by 1 base and J by 1 base. The germline gives CDR1 SGHAT, CDR2 FQNNGV. The CDR3 contains 16 residues. CDR3: CASSLVMGQPNTEAFF. The DNA for the CDR3 is TGTGCCAGCAGCTTAGTAATGGGACAGCCGAACACTGAAGCTTTCTTT.

This clonotype was counted ten times or more. The V and J genes are TRBV27 and TRBJ1-1, with D possibly matching TRBD1 (6 bases). CDR1 is MNHEY and CDR2 is SMNVEV in the germline V gene (reference sequence). The V end lost 3 bases, the J end lost 5 bases, and 13 bases lay between the germline ends. The CDR3 contains 14 residues. CDR3 region: CASSFSGEGTEAFF. CDR3 nucleotide sequence: TGTGCCAGCAGTTTTTCAGGGGAAGGGACTGAAGCTTTCTTT.

This clonotype was detected many times. The chain carries TRBV4-3 and TRBJ2-3, with 8 bases lining up with TRBD1. The CDR3 loop spans 15 amino acids. J gave up 1 base and V 1 base, and 1 base lay outside the gene matches. CDR1 LGHNA and CDR2 YSLEER come from the germline V gene. The CDR3 spells CASSQVGQGTDTQYF. CDR3 DNA: TGCGCCAGCAGCCAAGTGGGACAGGGCACAGATACGCAGTATTTT.

This rearrangement joins TRBV7-2 to TRBJ1-1, with 7 bases fitting TRBD1. CDR1 and CDR2 (germline): SGHTA, FQGNSA. The CDR3 sequence is 13 residues long. Trimming cost V 6 bases and J 0 bases; bases outside gene matches: 1. The CDR3 sequence is CASRQGMNTEAFF. The DNA for the CDR3 is TGTGCCAGCAGACAGGGGATGAACACTGAAGCTTTCTTT.